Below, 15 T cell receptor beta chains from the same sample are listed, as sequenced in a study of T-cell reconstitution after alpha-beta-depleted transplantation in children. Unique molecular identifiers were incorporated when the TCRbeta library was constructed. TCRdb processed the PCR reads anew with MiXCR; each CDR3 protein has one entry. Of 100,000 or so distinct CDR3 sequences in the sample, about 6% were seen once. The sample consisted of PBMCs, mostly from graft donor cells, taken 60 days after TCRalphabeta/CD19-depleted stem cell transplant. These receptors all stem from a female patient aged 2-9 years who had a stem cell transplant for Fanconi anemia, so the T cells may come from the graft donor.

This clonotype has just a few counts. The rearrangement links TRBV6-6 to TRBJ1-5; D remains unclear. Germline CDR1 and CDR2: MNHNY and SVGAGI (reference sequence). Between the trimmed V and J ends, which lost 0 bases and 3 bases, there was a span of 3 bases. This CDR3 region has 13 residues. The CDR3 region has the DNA TGTGCCAGCAGTTACTCTCCCAATCAGCCCCAGCATTTT. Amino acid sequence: CASSYSPNQPQHF.

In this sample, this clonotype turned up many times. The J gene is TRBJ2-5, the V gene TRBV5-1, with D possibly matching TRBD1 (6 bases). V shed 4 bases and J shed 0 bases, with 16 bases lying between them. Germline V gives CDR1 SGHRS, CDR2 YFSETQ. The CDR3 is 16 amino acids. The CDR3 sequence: CASSRTGIGYQETQYF. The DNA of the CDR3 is TGCGCCAGCAGCAGAACAGGGATCGGGTACCAAGAGACCCAGTACTTC.

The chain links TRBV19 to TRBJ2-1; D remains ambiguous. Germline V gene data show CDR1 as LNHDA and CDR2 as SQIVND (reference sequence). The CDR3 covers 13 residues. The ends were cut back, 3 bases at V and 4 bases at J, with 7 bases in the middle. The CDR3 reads CASSIGEYNEQFF. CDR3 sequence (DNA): TGTGCCAGTAGTATTGGGGAATACAATGAGCAGTTCTTC.

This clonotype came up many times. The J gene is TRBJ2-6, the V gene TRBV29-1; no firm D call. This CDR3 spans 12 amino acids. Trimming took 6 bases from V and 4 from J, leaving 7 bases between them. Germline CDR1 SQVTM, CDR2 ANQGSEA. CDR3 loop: CSVWNGANVLTF. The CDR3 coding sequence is TGCAGCGTCTGGAACGGGGCCAACGTCCTGACTTTC.

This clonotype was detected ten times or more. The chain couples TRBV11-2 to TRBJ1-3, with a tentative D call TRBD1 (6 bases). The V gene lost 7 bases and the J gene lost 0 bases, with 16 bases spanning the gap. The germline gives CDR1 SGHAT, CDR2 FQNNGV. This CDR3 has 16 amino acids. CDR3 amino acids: CASTQRQVTSGNTIYF. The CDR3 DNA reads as TGTGCCAGCACCCAGAGACAGGTTACCTCTGGAAACACCATATATTTT.

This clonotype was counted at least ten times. As DNA, the CDR3 is TGTGCCAGCAGCGTACTCGGGGGCACGGCCCAAGGGGAGCAGTACTTC. Its translation: CASSVLGGTAQGEQYF. The chain recombines TRBV9 with TRBJ2-7, with D perhaps TRBD1 or TRBD2 (6 bases each). Trimming pared 1 base from V and 7 bases from J, leaving 21 bases between. This CDR3 region has 16 residues. Germline V gene data show CDR1 as SGDLS and CDR2 as YYNGEE.

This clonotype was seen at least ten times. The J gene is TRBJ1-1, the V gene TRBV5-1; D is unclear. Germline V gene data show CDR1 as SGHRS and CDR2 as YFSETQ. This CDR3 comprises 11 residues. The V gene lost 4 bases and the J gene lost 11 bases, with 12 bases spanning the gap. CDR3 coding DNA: TGCGCCAGCAGCGGCGGATACGAGGCTTTCTTT. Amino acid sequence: CASSGGYEAFF. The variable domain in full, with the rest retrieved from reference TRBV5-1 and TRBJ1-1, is KAGVTQTPRYLIKTRGQQVTLSCSPISGHRSVSWYQQTPGQGLQFLFEYFSETQRNKGNFPGRFSGRQFSNSRSEMNVSTLELGDSALYLCASSGGYEAFFGQGTRLTVV.

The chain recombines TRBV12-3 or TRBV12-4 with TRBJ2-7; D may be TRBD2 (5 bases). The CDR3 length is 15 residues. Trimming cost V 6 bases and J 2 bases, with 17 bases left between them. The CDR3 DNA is TGTGCCAGCAGCCTCGGAGAGGGTGGGGCCTACGAGCAGTACTTC. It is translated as CASSLGEGGAYEQYF.

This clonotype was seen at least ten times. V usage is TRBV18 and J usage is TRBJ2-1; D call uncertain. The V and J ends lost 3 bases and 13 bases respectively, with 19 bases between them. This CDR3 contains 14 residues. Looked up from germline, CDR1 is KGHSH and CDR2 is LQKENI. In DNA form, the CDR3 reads TGTGCCAGCTCACCGACCGACACCTCCTCCCCTCAGTTCTTC. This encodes CASSPTDTSSPQFF.

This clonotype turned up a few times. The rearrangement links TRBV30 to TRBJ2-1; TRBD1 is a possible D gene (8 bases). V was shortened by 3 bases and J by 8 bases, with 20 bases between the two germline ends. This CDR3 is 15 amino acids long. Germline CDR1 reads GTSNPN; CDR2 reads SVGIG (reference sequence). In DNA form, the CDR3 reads TGTGCCTGGAGAATCCAACTAGCGACAGGGGATGAGCAGTTCTTC. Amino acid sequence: CAWRIQLATGDEQFF.

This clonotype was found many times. The CDR3 bases are TGTGCCAGCAGCCGATCCGGTCGGAGCACAGATACGCAGTATTTT. Its protein is CASSRSGRSTDTQYF. The chain has TRBV5-5 and TRBJ2-3, with unresolved D. CDR3 size: 15 residues. Germline CDR1 SGHKS, CDR2 YYEKEE (reference sequence). Trimming pared 4 bases from V and 0 bases from J, leaving 12 bases between.

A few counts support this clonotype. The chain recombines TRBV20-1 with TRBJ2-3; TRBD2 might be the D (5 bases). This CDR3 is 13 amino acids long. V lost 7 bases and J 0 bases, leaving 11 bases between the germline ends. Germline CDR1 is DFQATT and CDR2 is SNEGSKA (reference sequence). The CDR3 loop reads CSVGGFSTDTQYF. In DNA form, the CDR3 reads TGCAGTGTAGGCGGGTTCAGCACAGATACGCAGTATTTT.

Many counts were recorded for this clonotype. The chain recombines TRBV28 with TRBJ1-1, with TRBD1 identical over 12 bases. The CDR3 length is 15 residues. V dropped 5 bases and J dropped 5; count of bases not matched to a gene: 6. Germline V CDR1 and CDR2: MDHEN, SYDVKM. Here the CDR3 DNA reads TGTGCCAGCAGTGTCAGGGACAGGGGGCGAACTGAAGCTTTCTTT. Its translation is CASSVRDRGRTEAFF.

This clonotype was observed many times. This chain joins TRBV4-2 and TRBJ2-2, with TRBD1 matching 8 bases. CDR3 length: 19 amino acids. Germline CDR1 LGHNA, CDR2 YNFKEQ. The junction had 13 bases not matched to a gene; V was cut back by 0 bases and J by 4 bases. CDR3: CASSQDHIRQGASTGELFF. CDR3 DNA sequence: TGTGCCAGCAGCCAAGATCATATCCGGCAGGGGGCTAGCACCGGGGAGCTGTTTTTT.

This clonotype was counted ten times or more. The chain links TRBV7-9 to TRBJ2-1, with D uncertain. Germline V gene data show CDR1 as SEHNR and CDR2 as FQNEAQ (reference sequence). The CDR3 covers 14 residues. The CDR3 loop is CATAYSGVGDEQFF. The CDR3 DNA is TGTGCAACCGCCTATTCTGGGGTTGGCGATGAGCAGTTCTTC.